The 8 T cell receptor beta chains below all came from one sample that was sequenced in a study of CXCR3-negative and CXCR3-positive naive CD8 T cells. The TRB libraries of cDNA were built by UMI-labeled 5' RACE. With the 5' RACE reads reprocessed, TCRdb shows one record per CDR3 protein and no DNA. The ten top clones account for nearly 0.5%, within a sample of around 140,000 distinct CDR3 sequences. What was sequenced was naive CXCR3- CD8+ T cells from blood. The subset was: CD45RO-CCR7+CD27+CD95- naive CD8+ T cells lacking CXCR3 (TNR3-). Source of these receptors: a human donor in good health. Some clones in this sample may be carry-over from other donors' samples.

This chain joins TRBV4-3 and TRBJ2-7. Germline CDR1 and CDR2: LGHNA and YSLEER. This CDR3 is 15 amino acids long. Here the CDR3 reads CASSQVRRGPYEQYF.

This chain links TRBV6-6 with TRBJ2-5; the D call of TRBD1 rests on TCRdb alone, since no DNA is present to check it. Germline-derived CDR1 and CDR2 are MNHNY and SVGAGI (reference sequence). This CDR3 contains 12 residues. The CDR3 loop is CARIRGVETQYF.

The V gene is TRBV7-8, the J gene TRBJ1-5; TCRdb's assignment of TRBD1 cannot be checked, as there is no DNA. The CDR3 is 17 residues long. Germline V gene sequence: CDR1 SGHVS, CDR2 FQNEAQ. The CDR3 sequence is CASSLGGTITGNQPQHF.

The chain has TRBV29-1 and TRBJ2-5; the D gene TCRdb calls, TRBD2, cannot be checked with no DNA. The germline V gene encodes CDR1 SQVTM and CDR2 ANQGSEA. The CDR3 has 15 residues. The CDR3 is CSVERLLDPQETQYF.

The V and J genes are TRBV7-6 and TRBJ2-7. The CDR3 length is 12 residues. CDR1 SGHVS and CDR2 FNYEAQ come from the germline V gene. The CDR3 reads CASSLDTFEQYF.

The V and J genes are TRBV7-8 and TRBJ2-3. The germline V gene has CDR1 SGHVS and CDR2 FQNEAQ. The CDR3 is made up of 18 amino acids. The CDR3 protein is CASSLVSMADLSTDTQYF. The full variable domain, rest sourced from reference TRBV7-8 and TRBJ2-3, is GAGVSQSPRYKVAKRGQDVALRCDPISGHVSLFWYQQALGQGPEFLTYFQNEAQLDKSGLPSDRFFAERPEGSVSTLKIQRTQQEDSAVYLCASSLVSMADLSTDTQYFGPGTRLTVL.

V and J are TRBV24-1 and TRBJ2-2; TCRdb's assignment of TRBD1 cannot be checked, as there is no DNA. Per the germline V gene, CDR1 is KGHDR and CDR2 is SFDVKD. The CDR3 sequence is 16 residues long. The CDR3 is CATSDPGTMNTGELFF.

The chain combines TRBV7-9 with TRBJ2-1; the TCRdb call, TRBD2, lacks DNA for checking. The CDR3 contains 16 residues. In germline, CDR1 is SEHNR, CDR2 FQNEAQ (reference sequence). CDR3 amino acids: CASSLVLGVTYNEQFF.